This T cell receptor (beta chain) derives from a study of cytomegalovirus exposure and HLA in healthy donors. Points from the study as a whole: An apparent linkage of common viral pathogens to several of the most significant clusters emerged in a later analysis. Reports indicated that the classifier achieved high specificity and sensitivity in diagnosing cytomegalovirus status.

The PCR employed 60 Vbeta primers together with 13 Jbeta primers. Measured with immunoSEQ multiplex PCR; TCRdb has only the in-frame clones, and not every one. The sample records around 190,000 clones, about 69% being singletons. Concerning this clone itself: Its specificity is unknown.

Germline CDR1 and CDR2: SGHRS and YFSETQ. CDR3 length: 17 residues. With 3 bases removed from V and 7 bases from J, the gap between germline ends came to 25 bases. The receptor's source is a man aged 30 to 45 in good health and CMV-seropositive. This chain links TRBV5-1 with TRBJ2-5; D is possibly TRBD2 (6 bases). Sequenced material: PBMCs. The chain's CDR3 is CASSSPSGTGGFGTQYF. CDR3 in DNA: TGCGCCAGCAGCTCCCCCTCCGGGACTGGGGGGTTTGGGACCCAGTACTTC.